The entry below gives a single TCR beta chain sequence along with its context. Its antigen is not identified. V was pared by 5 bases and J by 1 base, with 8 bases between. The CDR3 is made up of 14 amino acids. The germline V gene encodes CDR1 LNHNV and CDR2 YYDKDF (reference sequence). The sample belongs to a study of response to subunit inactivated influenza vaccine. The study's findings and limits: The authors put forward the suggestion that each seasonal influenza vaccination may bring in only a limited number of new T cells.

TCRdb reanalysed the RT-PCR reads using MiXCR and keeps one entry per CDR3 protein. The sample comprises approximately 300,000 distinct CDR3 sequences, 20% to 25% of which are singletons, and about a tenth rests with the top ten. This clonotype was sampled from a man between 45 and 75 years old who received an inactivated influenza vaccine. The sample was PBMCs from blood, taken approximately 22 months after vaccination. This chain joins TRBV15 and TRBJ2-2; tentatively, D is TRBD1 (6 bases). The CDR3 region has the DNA TGTGCCACCAGCGTGACAGGGAACACCGGGGAGCTGTTTTTT. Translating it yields CATSVTGNTGELFF.